The 2 T cell receptor beta chains listed next were all sequenced from one sample in a study of early T cells in non-severe SARS-CoV-2 infection. TCRdb processed the 5' RACE reads anew with MiXCR; each CDR3 protein has one entry. The table has about 35,000 distinct CDR3 sequences, approximately 5.8% seen once. Sequencing input: whole blood. The receptors come from an adult who was a healthcare worker with PCR-confirmed SARS-CoV-2 infection or an uninfected control (not recorded which).

This clonotype occurred many times. The J gene is TRBJ1-1, the V gene TRBV6-2 or TRBV6-3; tentative D call: TRBD1 (6 bases). Germline V lookup: CDR1 MNHEY, CDR2 SVGEGT. V was cut by 7 bases and J by 1 base, with 22 bases left in between. There are 17 residues in the CDR3. The CDR3 region has the DNA TGTGCCAGCAACCTAGACAGTGAGGGGGTTTCGAACACTGAAGCTTTCTTT. Translating it yields CASNLDSEGVSNTEAFF.

The gene calls are TRBV3-1 and TRBJ2-7, with D perhaps assigned TRBD1 or TRBD2 (6 bases each). The CDR3 sequence is 14 residues long. CDR1 and CDR2 (germline): LGHDT, YNNKEL (reference sequence). V lost 5 bases, J lost 3 bases, and 14 bases lay in between. Here the CDR3 reads CASSGRGRIYEQYF. The CDR3 DNA sequence: TGTGCCAGCAGCGGCCGGGGGCGCATCTACGAGCAGTACTTC.